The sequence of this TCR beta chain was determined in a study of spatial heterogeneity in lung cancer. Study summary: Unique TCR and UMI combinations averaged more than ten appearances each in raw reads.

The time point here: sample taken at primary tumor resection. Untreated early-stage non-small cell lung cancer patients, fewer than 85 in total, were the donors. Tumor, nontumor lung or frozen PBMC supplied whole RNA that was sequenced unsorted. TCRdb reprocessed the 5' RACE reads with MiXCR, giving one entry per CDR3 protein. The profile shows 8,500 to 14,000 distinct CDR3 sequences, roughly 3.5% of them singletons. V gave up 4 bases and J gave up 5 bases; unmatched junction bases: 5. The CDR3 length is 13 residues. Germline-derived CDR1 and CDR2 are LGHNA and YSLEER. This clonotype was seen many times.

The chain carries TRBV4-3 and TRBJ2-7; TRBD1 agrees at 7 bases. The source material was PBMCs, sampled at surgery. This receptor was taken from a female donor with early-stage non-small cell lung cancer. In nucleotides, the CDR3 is TGCGCCAGCAGCCCCAGGACAGGTGACGAGCAGTACTTC. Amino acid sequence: CASSPRTGDEQYF.